The entry below describes one T cell receptor beta chain. These data are taken from a study of blood T cell repertoires in COVID-19. Unmatched junction bases numbered 0, after V lost 6 bases and J lost 0 bases. The CDR3 has 14 amino acids. From germline, CDR1 is MDHEN and CDR2 SYDVKM. The repertoire was sequenced with immunoSEQ multiplex PCR; TCRdb's copy has only in-frame clones and lacks some. The sample lists hundreds of thousands of clones; around nine tenths were seen once. The sequenced material came from peripheral blood. The rearrangement uses TRBV28 and TRBJ2-2; 8 bases are shared with TRBD1. The receptor was derived from a man between 60 and 75 years old with acute or convalescent COVID-19. The CDR3 loop is CASRDRANTGELFF. Written as DNA, the CDR3 is TGTGCCAGCAGGGACAGGGCGAACACCGGGGAGCTGTTTTTT.